This T cell receptor beta chain was identified in a study of cytomegalovirus exposure and HLA in healthy donors. Germline-derived CDR1 and CDR2 are SGHTA and FQGNSA. The CDR3 has 15 amino acids. The ends lost 4 bases at V and 5 bases at J; junction bases unmatched: 3. On this clone itself: Antigen unknown.

PCR amplification relied on 60 Vbeta primers (plus 13 Jbeta primers). As processed by the authors: In a later analysis, roughly 11 million of 65 million to 90 million unique beta chains occurred in at least two donors. This table comes from immunoSEQ multiplex PCR, and its TCRdb copy is limited to in-frame clones, with some not included. V and J calls plus clone size are reproduced from that table; the DNA served to infer D and trimming. The sample lists 150,000 to 200,000 clones; approximately 84% were seen once. Study-wide findings and caveats: The study flagged 150 to 200 TCR beta chains as cytomegalovirus-associated. High sensitivity and specificity were reportedly achieved when the classifier diagnosed cytomegalovirus status. CMV serostatus was the sole immune exposure information available.

The chain carries TRBV7-2 and TRBJ2-5; 14 bases map to TRBD2. The TCR sequence derives from a woman aged 25 to 39 in good health and CMV-seropositive. Input material: PBMCs. The CDR3 sequence: CASSWGLAGVETQYF. For the CDR3, the DNA is TGTGCCAGCAGCTGGGGACTAGCGGGAGTGGAGACCCAGTACTTC.